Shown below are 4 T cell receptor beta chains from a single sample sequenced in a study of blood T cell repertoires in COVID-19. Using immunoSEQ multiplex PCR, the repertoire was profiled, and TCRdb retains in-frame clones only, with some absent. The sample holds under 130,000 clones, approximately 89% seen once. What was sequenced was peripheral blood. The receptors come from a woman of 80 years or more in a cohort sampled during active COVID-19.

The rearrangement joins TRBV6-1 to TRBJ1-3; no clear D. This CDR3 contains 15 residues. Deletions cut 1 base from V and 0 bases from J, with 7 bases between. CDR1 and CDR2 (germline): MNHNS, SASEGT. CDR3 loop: CASSEGIHSGNTIYF. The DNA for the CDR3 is TGTGCCAGCAGTGAAGGTATACACTCTGGAAACACCATATATTTT.

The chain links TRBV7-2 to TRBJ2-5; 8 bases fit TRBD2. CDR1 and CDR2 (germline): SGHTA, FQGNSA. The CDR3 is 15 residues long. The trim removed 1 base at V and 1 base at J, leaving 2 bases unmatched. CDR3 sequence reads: CASSLGRGGQETQYF. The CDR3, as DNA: TGTGCCAGCAGCTTAGGCCGGGGGGGCCAAGAGACCCAGTACTTC.

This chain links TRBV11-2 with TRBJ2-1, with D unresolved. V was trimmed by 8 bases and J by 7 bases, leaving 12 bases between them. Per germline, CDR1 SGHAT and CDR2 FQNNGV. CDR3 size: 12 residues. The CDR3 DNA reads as TGTGCCAGCGAAGGCGCCGGGAATGAGCAGTTCTTC. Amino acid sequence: CASEGAGNEQFF.

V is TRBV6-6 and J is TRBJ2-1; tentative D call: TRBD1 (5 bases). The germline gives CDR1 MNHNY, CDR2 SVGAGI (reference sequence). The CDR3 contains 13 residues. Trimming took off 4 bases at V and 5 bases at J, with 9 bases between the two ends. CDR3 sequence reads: CASSSTEHNEQFF. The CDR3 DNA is TGTGCCAGCAGTTCGACAGAGCACAATGAGCAGTTCTTC.